A single T cell receptor beta chain is shown here with its context. The antigen remains undetermined. These data are taken from a study of radiation and T cells in renal cell carcinoma. TCRdb's table, derived via immunoSEQ multiplex PCR, lists solely in-frame clones and lacks some. There are some 9,800 clones in the sample; approximately 69% occur only once, and approximately 14% lies in the top ten. This CDR3 spans 16 amino acids. Overall study results and limits: In nephrectomy-only tumors, top 100 clonotypes averaged approximately 40%, versus 54% irradiated. Irradiated tumors held more dominant CDR3 motifs than control tumors.

Documented treatment: treatment-naive control, cytoreductive nephrectomy. The clonotype originates from a man aged 55 to 70 with renal cell carcinoma. The V call is TRBV21-1, the J call TRBJ1-6; TRBD1 is the table's D call and was not checked against the DNA. TRBV21-1 is a recognized pseudogene. This specimen consisted of tumor tissue, obtained from a patient whose treatment was nephrectomy without radiotherapy. The CDR3 loop reads CASSPLKGANNSPLHF. For the CDR3, the DNA is TGTGCCAGCAGCCCACTCAAGGGGGCGAATAATTCACCCCTCCACTTT.